These 9 T cell receptor beta chains came from one sample sequenced in a study of CXCR3-negative and CXCR3-positive naive CD8 T cells. UMI-labeled TRB cDNA libraries were prepared by 5' RACE. TCRdb re-called the 5' RACE reads and catalogs CDR3 proteins one per entry, DNA excluded. The listing records some 66,000 distinct CDR3 sequences. The sequenced sample was naive CXCR3- CD8+ T cells from blood. The subset is: CD45RO-CCR7+CD27+CD95- naive CD8+ T cells lacking CXCR3 (TNR3-). The receptors derive from a human donor in good health. Some clones in this sample may be carry-over from other donors' samples.

The rearrangement uses TRBV20-1 and TRBJ1-2; no DNA is available, so the TRBD1 call from TCRdb remains unchecked. Germline V gene lookup returns CDR1 DFQATT and CDR2 SNEGSKA (reference sequence). The CDR3 covers 13 residues. The CDR3 protein is CSARDSGETGYTF.

V is TRBV29-1 and J is TRBJ2-7. The CDR3 consists of 12 residues. Germline V CDR1 and CDR2: SQVTM, ANQGSEA. The CDR3 protein is CSVEDLEYEQYF.

The chain has TRBV7-8 and TRBJ1-4. This CDR3 is 15 amino acids long. Germline V gene lookup returns CDR1 SGHVS and CDR2 FQNEAQ. The CDR3 loop is CASTVLTGIGEKLFF.

J is TRBJ1-2 and V is TRBV29-1; TCRdb lists TRBD1, though no DNA is available to test this call. CDR3 length: 12 amino acids. CDR1 and CDR2 from the germline V gene are SQVTM and ANQGSEA. CDR3 sequence: CSVDGQPGGYTF.

The chain recombines TRBV12-3 or TRBV12-4 with TRBJ2-1. There are 14 residues in the CDR3. The CDR3 region is CASSFSGSYNEQFF.

This rearrangement joins TRBV6-4 to TRBJ2-5; TCRdb indicates TRBD2, and absent DNA this call remains unverified. Germline CDR1 reads MRHNA; CDR2 reads SNTAGT. The CDR3 spans 17 residues. CDR3 region: CASSDGLLAGCQETQYF.

The V gene is TRBV4-3, the J gene TRBJ2-1; TCRdb returns TRBD1, unconfirmable since there is no DNA. This CDR3 is 17 amino acids long. Germline V gene sequence: CDR1 LGHNA, CDR2 YSLEER. The CDR3 here is CASSPFVGGSSYNEQFF.

The chain employs TRBV21-1 and TRBJ1-1; TCRdb lists TRBD1, though no DNA is available to test this call. TRBV21-1 is flagged as a pseudogene. This CDR3 contains 15 residues. CDR3 residues: CASRRDRGWGPRAFF.

This chain links TRBV7-9 with TRBJ2-7. Germline CDR1 reads SEHNR; CDR2 reads FQNEAQ (reference sequence). The CDR3 is 14 amino acids. Here the CDR3 reads CASSLDIASYEQYF.